A selection of T cell receptor beta chains follows, all from one sample in a study of vaccination and CD4 T cells after COVID-19. Antigens of these TCRs are unknown. TCRdb independently ran MiXCR on the PCR reads; one entry per CDR3 protein. The sample yields around 25,000 distinct CDR3 sequences, less than 40% seen once. The specimen comprised CD4+ T cells from blood, cultured in vitro, sampled about 7 months after SARS-CoV-2 vaccination. All receptors come from a human donor who had recovered from COVID-19. The CDR3 runs from the conserved cysteine through the conserved F or W. The D gene is left open where the match is weak. Clone size is given for some rows only: seen once, a few or many times, or a class if the clone is expanded.

clone_size | d_call | j_call | v_call | cdr3_aa | cdr3_nt
NA | TRBD2 | TRBJ2-7 | TRBV7-2 | CASSVRTSSEQYF | TGTGCCAGCAGCGTACGGACTAGTAGCGAGCAGTACTTC
NA | NA | TRBJ2-1 | TRBV7-6 | CASSRLLGRGFYNEQFF | TGTGCCAGCAGCCGTCTTCTAGGGAGAGGGTTCTACAATGAGCAGTTCTTC
NA | NA | TRBJ2-1 | TRBV6-1 | CASSHDWDEQFF | TGTGCCAGCAGCCACGACTGGGATGAGCAGTTCTTC
NA | NA | TRBJ2-3 | TRBV20-1 | CSAARVATDTQYF | TGCAGTGCCGCCAGGGTAGCTACAGATACGCAGTATTTT
NA | TRBD1 | TRBJ2-5 | TRBV19 | CASSPHRAGQGQETQYF | TGTGCCAGTAGTCCCCACCGGGCCGGACAGGGCCAAGAGACCCAGTACTTC
NA | NA | TRBJ2-7 | TRBV6-1 | CASSESGRDSYEQYF | TGTGCCAGCAGTGAATCCGGACGGGACTCCTACGAGCAGTACTTC
few | NA | TRBJ1-1 | TRBV18 | CASSQGAREAFF | TGTGCCAGCTCACAGGGCGCCCGTGAAGCTTTCTTT
NA | NA | TRBJ2-7 | TRBV28 | CASSLSGHKSYEQYF | TGTGCCAGCAGCCTGAGCGGCCACAAATCCTACGAGCAGTACTTC
once | NA | TRBJ2-3 | TRBV20-1 | CSARDSGRAGTDTQYF | NA
NA | TRBD2 | TRBJ2-1 | TRBV20-1 | CSARDALADYNEQFF | TGCAGTGCTAGAGATGCACTAGCGGACTACAATGAGCAGTTCTTC
NA | NA | TRBJ2-7 | TRBV6-2/TRBV6-3 | CATGFYEQYF | TGTGCCACGGGGTTCTACGAGCAGTACTTC
NA | NA | TRBJ1-1 | TRBV28 | CASSSLQGGYTEAFF | TGTGCCAGCAGCTCTCTCCAGGGAGGGTACACTGAAGCTTTCTTT
few | NA | TRBJ1-2 | TRBV20-1 | CSARDPRPEANYGYTF | TGCAGTGCTAGAGATCCACGTCCCGAAGCTAACTATGGCTACACCTTC
NA | NA | TRBJ2-7 | TRBV6-2/TRBV6-3 | CASSYPTGSYEQYF | TGTGCCAGCAGTTACCCGACGGGCTCCTACGAGCAGTACTTC
NA | TRBD2 | TRBJ2-3 | TRBV28 | CASRLLSGGSTDTQYF | TGTGCCAGCAGGCTCCTTAGCGGGGGAAGCACAGATACGCAGTATTTT
NA | TRBD2 | TRBJ2-2 | TRBV28 | CASSGTSGISVGELFF | TGTGCCAGCAGCGGGACTAGCGGGATCTCGGTCGGGGAGCTGTTTTTT